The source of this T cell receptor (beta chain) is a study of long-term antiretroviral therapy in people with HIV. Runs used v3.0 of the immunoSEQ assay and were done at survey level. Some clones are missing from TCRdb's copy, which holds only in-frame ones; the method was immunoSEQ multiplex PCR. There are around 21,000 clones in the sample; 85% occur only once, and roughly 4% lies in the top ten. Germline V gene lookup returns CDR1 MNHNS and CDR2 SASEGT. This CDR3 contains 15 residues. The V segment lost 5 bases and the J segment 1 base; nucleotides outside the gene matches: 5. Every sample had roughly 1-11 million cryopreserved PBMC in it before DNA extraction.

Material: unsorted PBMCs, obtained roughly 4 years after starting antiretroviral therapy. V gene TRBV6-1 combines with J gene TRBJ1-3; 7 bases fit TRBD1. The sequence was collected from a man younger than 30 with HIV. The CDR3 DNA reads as TGTGCCAGCAGTCAGGACAGGTCTTCTGGAAACACCATATATTTT. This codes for CASSQDRSSGNTIYF.